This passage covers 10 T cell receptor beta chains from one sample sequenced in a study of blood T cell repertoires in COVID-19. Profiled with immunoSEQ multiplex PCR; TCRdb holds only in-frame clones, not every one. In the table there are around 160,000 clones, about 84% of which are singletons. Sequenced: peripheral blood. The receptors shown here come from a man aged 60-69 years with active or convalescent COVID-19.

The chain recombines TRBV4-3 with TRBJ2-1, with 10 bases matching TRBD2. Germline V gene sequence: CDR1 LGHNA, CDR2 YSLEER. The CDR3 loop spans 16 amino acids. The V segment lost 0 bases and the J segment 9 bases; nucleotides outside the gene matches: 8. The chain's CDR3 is CASSQEGAGGPGEQFF. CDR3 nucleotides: TGCGCCAGCAGCCAAGAAGGAGCGGGAGGGCCAGGTGAGCAGTTCTTC.

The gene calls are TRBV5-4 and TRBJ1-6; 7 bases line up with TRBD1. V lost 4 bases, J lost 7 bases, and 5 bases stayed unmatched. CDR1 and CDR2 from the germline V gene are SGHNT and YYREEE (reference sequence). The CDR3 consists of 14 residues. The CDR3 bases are TGTGCCAGCAGCGCTGGGGACAGCAATTCACCCCTCCACTTT. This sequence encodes CASSAGDSNSPLHF.

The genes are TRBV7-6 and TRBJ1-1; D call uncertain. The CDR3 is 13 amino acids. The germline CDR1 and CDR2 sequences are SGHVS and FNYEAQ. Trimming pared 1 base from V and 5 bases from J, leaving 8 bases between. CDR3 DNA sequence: TGTGCCAGCAGCTTAGGTGGCCGTACTGAAGCTTTCTTT. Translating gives CASSLGGRTEAFF. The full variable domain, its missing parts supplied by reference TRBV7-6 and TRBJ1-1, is GAGVSQSPRYKVTKRGQDVALRCDPISGHVSLYWYRQALGQGPEFLTYFNYEAQQDKSGLPNDRFSAERPEGSISTLTIQRTEQRDSAMYRCASSLGGRTEAFFGQGTRLTVV.

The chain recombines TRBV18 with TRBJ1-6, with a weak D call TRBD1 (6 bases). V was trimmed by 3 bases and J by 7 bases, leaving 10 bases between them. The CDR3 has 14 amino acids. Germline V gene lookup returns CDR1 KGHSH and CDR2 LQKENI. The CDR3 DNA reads TGTGCCAGCTCACCTCAGGGGCCCAATTCACCCCTCCACTTT. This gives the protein CASSPQGPNSPLHF.

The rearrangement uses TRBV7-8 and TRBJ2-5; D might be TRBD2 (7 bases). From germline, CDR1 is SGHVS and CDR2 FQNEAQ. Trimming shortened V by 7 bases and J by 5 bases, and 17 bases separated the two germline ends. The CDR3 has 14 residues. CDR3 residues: CASTIGGGPETQYF. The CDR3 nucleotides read TGTGCCAGCACCATAGGGGGGGGGCCGGAGACCCAGTACTTC.

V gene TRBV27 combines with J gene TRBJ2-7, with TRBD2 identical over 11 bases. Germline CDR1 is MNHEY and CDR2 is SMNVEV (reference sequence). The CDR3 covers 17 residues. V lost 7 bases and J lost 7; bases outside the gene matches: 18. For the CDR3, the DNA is TGTGCCAGCAAAGGTAGACTAGCGGGAATCGAATTGGGGGAGCAGTACTTC. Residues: CASKGRLAGIELGEQYF.

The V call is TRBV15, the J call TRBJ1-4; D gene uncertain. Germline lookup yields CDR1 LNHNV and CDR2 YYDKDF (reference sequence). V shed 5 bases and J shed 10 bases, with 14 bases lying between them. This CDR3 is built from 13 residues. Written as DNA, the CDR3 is TGTGCCACCAGCGGGAGTGGAACCCGAAAACTGTTTTTT. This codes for CATSGSGTRKLFF. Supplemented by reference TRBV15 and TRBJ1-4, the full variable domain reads DAMVIQNPRYQVTQFGKPVTLSCSQTLNHNVMYWYQQKSSQAPKLLFHYYDKDFNNEADTPDNFQSRRPNTSFCFLDIRSPGLGDTAMYLCATSGSGTRKLFFGSGTQLSVL.

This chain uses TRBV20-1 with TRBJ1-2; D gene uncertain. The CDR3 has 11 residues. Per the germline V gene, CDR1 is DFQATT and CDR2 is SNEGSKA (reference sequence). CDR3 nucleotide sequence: TGCAGGCTCTATGGGAGGGAAGGCTACACCTTC. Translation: CRLYGREGYTF.

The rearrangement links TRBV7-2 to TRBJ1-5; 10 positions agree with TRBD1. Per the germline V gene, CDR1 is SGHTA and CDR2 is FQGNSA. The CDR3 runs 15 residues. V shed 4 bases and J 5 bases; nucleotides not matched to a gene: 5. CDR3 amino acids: CASSYRDRGYQPQHF. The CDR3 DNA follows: TGTGCCAGCAGCTACCGGGACAGGGGATATCAGCCCCAGCATTTT.

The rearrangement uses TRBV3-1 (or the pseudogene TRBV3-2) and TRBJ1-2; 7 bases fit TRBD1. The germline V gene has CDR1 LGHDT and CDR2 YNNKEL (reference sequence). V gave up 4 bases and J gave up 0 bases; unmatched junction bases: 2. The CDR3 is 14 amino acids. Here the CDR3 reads CASSPGTANYGYTF. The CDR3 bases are TGTGCCAGCAGCCCCGGGACAGCTAACTATGGCTACACCTTC.